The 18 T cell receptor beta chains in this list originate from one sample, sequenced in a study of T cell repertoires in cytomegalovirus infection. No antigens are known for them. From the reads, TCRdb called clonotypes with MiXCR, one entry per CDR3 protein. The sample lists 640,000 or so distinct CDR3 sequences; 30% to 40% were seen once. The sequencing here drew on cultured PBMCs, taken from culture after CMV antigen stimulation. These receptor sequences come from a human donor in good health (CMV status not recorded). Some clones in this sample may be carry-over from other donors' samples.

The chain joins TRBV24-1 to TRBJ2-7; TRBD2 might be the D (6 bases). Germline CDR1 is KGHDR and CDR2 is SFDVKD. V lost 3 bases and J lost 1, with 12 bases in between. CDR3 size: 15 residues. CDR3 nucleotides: TGTGCCACCAGTGATGGGGACTGGACGTCCTACGAGCAGTACTTC. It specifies CATSDGDWTSYEQYF.

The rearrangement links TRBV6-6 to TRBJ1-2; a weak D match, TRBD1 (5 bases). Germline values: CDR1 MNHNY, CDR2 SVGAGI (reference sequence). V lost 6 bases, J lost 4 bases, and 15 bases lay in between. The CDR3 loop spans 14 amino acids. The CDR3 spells CASSQAGQAYGYTF. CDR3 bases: TGTGCCAGCAGCCAAGCTGGACAAGCCTATGGCTACACCTTC.

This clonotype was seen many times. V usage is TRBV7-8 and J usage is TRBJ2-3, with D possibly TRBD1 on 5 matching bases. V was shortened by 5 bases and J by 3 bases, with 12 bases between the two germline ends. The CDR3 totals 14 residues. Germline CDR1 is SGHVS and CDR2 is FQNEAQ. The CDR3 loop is CASSPGAVTDTQYF. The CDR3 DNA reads TGTGCCAGCAGCCCTGGGGCCGTAACAGATACGCAGTATTTT.

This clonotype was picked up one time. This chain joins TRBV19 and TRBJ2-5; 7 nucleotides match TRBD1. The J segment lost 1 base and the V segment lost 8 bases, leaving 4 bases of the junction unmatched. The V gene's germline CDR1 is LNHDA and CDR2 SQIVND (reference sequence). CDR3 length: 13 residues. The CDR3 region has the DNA TGTGCCAGTCGGGACAGACCCCAAGAGACCCAGTACTTC. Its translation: CASRDRPQETQYF.

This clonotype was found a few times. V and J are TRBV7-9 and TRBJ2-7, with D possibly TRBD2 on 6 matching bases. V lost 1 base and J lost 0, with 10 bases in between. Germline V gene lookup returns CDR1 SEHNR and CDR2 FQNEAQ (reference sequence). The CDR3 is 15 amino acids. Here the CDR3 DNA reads TGTGCCAGCAGCTTAGGTGGGGAGGTCTCCTACGAGCAGTACTTC. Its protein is CASSLGGEVSYEQYF. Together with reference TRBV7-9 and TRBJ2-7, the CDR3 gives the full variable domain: DTGVSQNPRHKITKRGQNVTFRCDPISEHNRLYWYRQTLGQGPEFLTYFQNEAQLEKSRLLSDRFSAERPKGSFSTLEIQRTEQGDSAMYLCASSLGGEVSYEQYFGPGTRLTVT.

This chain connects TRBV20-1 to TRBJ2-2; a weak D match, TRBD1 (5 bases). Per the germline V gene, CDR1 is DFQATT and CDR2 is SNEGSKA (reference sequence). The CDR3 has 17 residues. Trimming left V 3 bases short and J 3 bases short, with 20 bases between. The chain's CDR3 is CSARDSRGDLHTGELFF. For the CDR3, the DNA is TGCAGTGCTAGGGATTCTAGGGGCGATCTCCACACCGGGGAGCTGTTTTTT.

The CDR3: CASSYRDQSSYNEQFF. CDR3 in DNA: TGTGCCAGCAGTTACCGGGACCAGAGCTCCTACAATGAGCAGTTCTTC. This sequence joins TRBV6-2 or TRBV6-3 and TRBJ2-1; D might be TRBD1 or TRBD2, each matching 5 bases. The V gene lost 2 bases and the J gene lost 0 bases, with 11 bases spanning the gap. The CDR3 length is 16 residues. Germline assignment: CDR1 MNHEY and CDR2 SVGEGT.

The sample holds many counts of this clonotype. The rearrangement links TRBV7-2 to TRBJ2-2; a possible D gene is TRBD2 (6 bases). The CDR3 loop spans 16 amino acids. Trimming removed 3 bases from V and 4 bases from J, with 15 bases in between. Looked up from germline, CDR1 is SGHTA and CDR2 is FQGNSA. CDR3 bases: TGTGCCAGCAGCTTTCGGTGGGGGGTGAGCACCGGGGAGCTGTTTTTT. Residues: CASSFRWGVSTGELFF.

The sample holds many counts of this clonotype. The CDR3 DNA sequence: TGTGCCAGCAGCCCCCGGGACAGGGAAGAGACCCAGTACTTC. This encodes CASSPRDREETQYF. This chain links TRBV7-9 with TRBJ2-5, with 9 nucleotides matching TRBD1. Germline lookup yields CDR1 SEHNR and CDR2 FQNEAQ (reference sequence). Trimming took 5 bases from V and 3 from J; bases not matched to a gene: 4. The CDR3 totals 14 residues.

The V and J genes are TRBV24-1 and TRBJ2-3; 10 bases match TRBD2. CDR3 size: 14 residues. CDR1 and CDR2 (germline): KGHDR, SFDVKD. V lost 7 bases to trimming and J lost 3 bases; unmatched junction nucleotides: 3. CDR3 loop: CATRASGSTDTQYF. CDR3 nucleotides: TGTGCCACCAGGGCTAGCGGGAGTACAGATACGCAGTATTTT.

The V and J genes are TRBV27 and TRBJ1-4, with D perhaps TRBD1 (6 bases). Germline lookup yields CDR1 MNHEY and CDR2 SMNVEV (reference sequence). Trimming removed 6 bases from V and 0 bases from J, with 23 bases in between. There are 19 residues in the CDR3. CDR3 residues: CASRMGRLGQRATNEKLFF. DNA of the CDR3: TGTGCCAGCAGAATGGGGAGGCTGGGACAACGAGCAACTAATGAAAAACTGTTTTTT.

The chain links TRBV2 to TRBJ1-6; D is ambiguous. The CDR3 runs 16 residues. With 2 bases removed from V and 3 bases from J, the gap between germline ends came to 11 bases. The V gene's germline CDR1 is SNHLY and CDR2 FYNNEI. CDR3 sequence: CASSERGSYYNSPLHF. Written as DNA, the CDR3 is TGTGCCAGCAGTGAAAGAGGCTCCTACTATAATTCACCCCTCCACTTT.

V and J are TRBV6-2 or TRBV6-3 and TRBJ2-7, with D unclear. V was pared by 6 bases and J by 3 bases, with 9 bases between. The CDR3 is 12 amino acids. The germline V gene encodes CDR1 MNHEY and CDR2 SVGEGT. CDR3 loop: CASSEVNYEQYF. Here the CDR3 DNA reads TGTGCCAGCAGCGAGGTAAACTACGAGCAGTACTTC.

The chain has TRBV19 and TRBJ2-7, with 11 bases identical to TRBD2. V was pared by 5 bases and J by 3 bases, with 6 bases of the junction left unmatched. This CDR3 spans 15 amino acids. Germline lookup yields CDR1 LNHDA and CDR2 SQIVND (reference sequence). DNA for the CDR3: TGTGCCAGTAGTCCAACTAGCGGGGGACGCTACGAGCAGTACTTC. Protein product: CASSPTSGGRYEQYF.

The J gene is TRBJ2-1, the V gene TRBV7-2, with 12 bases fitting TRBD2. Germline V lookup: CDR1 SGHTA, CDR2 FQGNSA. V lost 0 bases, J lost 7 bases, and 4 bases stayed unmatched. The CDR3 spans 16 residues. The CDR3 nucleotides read TGTGCCAGCAGCTTAGCCGAACTAGCGGGGGGTAATGAGCAGTTCTTC. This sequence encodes CASSLAELAGGNEQFF. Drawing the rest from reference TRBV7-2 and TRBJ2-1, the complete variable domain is GAGVSQSPSNKVTEKGKDVELRCDPISGHTALYWYRQSLGQGLEFLIYFQGNSAPDKSGLPSDRFSAERTGGSVSTLTIQRTQQEDSAVYLCASSLAELAGGNEQFFGPGTRLTVL.

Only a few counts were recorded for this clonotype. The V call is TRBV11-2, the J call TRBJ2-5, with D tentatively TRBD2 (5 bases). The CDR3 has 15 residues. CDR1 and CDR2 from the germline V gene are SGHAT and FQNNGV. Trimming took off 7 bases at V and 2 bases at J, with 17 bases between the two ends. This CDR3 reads CASTPSWERQETQYF. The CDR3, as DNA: TGTGCCAGCACTCCTTCCTGGGAGAGACAAGAGACCCAGTACTTC.

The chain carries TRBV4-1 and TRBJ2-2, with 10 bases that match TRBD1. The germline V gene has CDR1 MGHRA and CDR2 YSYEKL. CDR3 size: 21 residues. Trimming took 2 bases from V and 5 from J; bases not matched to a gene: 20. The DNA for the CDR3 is TGCGCCAGCAGCCAACTAGACAGGGGGCCCTCCCCGGGAGATTGGACCGGGGAGCTGTTTTTT. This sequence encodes CASSQLDRGPSPGDWTGELFF.

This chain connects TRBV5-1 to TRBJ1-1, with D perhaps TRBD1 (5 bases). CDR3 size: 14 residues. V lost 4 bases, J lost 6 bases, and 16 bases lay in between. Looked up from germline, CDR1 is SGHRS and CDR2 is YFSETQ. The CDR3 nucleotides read TGCGCCAGCAGCCAGCGCAGGGTAAATTCTGAAGCTTTCTTT. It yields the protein CASSQRRVNSEAFF.